This T cell receptor (beta chain) was obtained from a study of identical twins. Template switching added a universal primer binding site, and final cDNA carried unique molecular identifiers. MiXCR, applied by TCRdb to the 5' RACE reads, yields one record per CDR3 protein. Of roughly 500,000 distinct CDR3 sequences in the sample, 20% to 25% are singletons; the top ten hold around 0.91%. V lost 0 bases to trimming and J lost 2 bases, with 6 bases between them. This CDR3 is built from 14 residues. Germline V CDR1 and CDR2: SGHRS, YFSETQ. With no exceptions, donors were healthy Caucasians. The same data also contributed to another study, on T cells expressing NK-cell markers.

Material for sequencing was CD4+ T cells sorted from blood. V is TRBV5-1 and J is TRBJ2-1; D not certain. This sequence originates from a woman aged 18-29 years in good health. The CDR3 coding sequence is TGCGCCAGCAGCTTGGGGGAAACCTACAATGAGCAGTTCTTC. It is translated as CASSLGETYNEQFF.